Below are 17 T cell receptor beta chains sequenced from a single sample in a study of CD8 T cells in Susac syndrome. RNA in amounts of roughly 0.5 to 1 ug was reverse transcribed with random hexamers. TCRdb reanalysed the immunoSEQ multiplex PCR reads using MiXCR and keeps one entry per CDR3 protein. Of roughly 190,000 distinct CDR3 sequences listed, less than 95% were seen once; the top ten hold approximately 0.1%. The sample was CD4+ T cells from PBMCs. Receptor source: a human donor in good health.

This clonotype appeared a few times. This chain links TRBV20-1 with TRBJ2-5; D unresolved. Germline CDR1 and CDR2: DFQATT and SNEGSKA (reference sequence). The CDR3 runs 12 residues. V was shortened by 1 base and J by 4 bases, with 7 bases between the two germline ends. This chain's CDR3 is CSARGRRETQYF. The CDR3 region has the DNA TGCAGTGCTAGAGGTCGGCGAGAGACCCAGTACTTC.

The chain links TRBV13 to TRBJ2-3; 13 nucleotides agree with TRBD2. Germline lookup yields CDR1 PRHDT and CDR2 FYEKMQ (reference sequence). V lost 5 bases and J lost 7; bases outside the gene matches: 6. The CDR3 spans 15 residues. The CDR3 reads CASSHGLAGDNTQYF. DNA for the CDR3: TGTGCCAGCAGCCATGGACTAGCGGGAGATAATACGCAGTATTTT.

This rearrangement joins TRBV6-2 or TRBV6-3 to TRBJ2-7; tentatively, D is TRBD1 (5 bases). The CDR3 extends over 13 amino acids. Germline-derived CDR1 and CDR2 are MNHEY and SVGEGT. Trimming shortened V by 6 bases and J by 7 bases, and 16 bases separated the two germline ends. CDR3 loop: CASSPQVGWEQYF. CDR3 nucleotide sequence: TGTGCCAGCAGCCCACAGGTAGGCTGGGAGCAGTACTTC.

The J gene is TRBJ2-7, the V gene TRBV20-1; TRBD2 matches at 10 bases. Germline CDR1 reads DFQATT; CDR2 reads SNEGSKA (reference sequence). The CDR3 spans 13 residues. V shed 6 bases and J 4 bases; nucleotides not matched to a gene: 6. The CDR3 protein is CSAIAGGWYEQYF. The DNA for the CDR3 is TGCAGTGCCATAGCGGGAGGATGGTACGAGCAGTACTTC.

J is TRBJ1-4 and V is TRBV3-1, with D perhaps matching TRBD1 (5 bases). The V gene lost 1 base and the J gene lost 7 bases, with 10 bases spanning the gap. CDR1 and CDR2 from the germline V gene are LGHDT and YNNKEL (reference sequence). This CDR3 contains 14 residues. The CDR3 is CASSQAPGGEKLFF. The CDR3 nucleotides are TGTGCCAGCAGCCAAGCTCCGGGGGGTGAAAAACTGTTTTTT.

The gene calls are TRBV6-1 and TRBJ2-5; 10 nucleotides align to TRBD1. This CDR3 region has 14 residues. J gave up 5 bases and V 8 bases, and 8 bases lay outside the gene matches. In germline, CDR1 is MNHNS, CDR2 SASEGT. This CDR3 is CASGDRGGWETQYF. Here the CDR3 DNA reads TGTGCCAGCGGGGACAGGGGAGGTTGGGAGACCCAGTACTTC.

The genes are TRBV3-1 and TRBJ1-5, with D uncertain. The CDR3 has 15 residues. With 0 bases removed from V and 4 bases from J, the gap between germline ends came to 10 bases. Germline assignment: CDR1 LGHDT and CDR2 YNNKEL (reference sequence). CDR3 amino acids: CASSQEQGRNQPQHF. CDR3 in DNA: TGTGCCAGCAGCCAAGAACAAGGGAGGAATCAGCCCCAGCATTTT.

A note on this clonotype: One end of the junction varies from germline; a read error may be responsible. The CDR3 bases are TGTGCCAGCAGCTTCACAGGGAAGGTGGGGTTCACCTTC. Translation: CASSFTGKVGFTF. The chain carries TRBV2 and TRBJ2-7; TRBD1 is a possible D gene (6 bases). Germline V lookup: CDR1 SNHLY, CDR2 FYNNEI. This CDR3 is 13 amino acids long.

The V call is TRBV27, the J call TRBJ2-7, with 8 bases aligning to TRBD1. Germline V gives CDR1 MNHEY, CDR2 SMNVEV (reference sequence). The CDR3 has 14 amino acids. After removal of 3 bases from V and 9 bases from J, the junction contained 10 bases not matched to a gene. The CDR3 DNA is TGTGCCAGCAGTTTTGGGGCAGGGGGCGCCGGGCAGTACTTC. It codes for CASSFGAGGAGQYF.

The rearrangement uses TRBV29-1 and TRBJ1-2, with TRBD1 identical over 10 bases. Germline V CDR1 and CDR2: SQVTM, ANQGSEA. The CDR3 length is 12 residues. V gave up 7 bases and J gave up 4 bases; unmatched junction bases: 3. The CDR3 sequence is CSGGQGPYGYTF. Written as DNA, the CDR3 is TGCAGCGGGGGACAGGGGCCCTATGGCTACACCTTC.

This clonotype was seen just once. The chain couples TRBV4-3 to TRBJ2-3; D is uncertain. V gave up 1 base and J gave up 1 base, with 6 bases separating them. Germline V gives CDR1 LGHNA, CDR2 YSLEER. The CDR3 is 14 residues long. CDR3 in amino acids: CASSQAHRTDTQYF. The CDR3, as DNA: TGCGCCAGCAGCCAAGCCCACCGCACAGATACGCAGTATTTT.

Only one count was recorded for this clonotype. V is TRBV29-1 and J is TRBJ2-7; the D gene is possibly TRBD2 (5 bases). Germline V gene sequence: CDR1 SQVTM, CDR2 ANQGSEA. The germline V and J ends were trimmed by 3 bases and 2 bases, with 8 bases remaining between them. The CDR3 has 12 amino acids. The CDR3 protein is CSVERGPYEQYF. The CDR3 DNA follows: TGCAGCGTTGAGAGAGGGCCCTACGAGCAGTACTTC.

This clonotype has only one observation. This chain links TRBV7-6 with TRBJ2-7; 13 nucleotides line up with TRBD2. This CDR3 contains 15 residues. Germline V lookup: CDR1 SGHVS, CDR2 FNYEAQ. V shed 5 bases, J shed 5 bases, and the junction held 6 bases outside the gene matches. In DNA form, the CDR3 reads TGTGCCAGCAGCCCCCGGACTAGCGGGAGAGACGAGCAGTACTTC. This encodes CASSPRTSGRDEQYF.

The chain couples TRBV3-1 to TRBJ2-3; D gene ambiguous. Germline assignment: CDR1 LGHDT and CDR2 YNNKEL (reference sequence). Trimming removed 0 bases at V and 2 bases at J, with 15 bases between. CDR3 length: 17 residues. CDR3 DNA: TGTGCCAGCAGCCAAGAAGTGGTGTACGGCTTCACAGATACGCAGTATTTT. This sequence encodes CASSQEVVYGFTDTQYF.

The sample holds one count of this clonotype. J is TRBJ2-7 and V is TRBV3-1; 9 positions match TRBD2. CDR3 size: 14 residues. V lost 1 base, J lost 9 bases, and 7 bases stayed unmatched. CDR1 is LGHDT and CDR2 is YNNKEL in the germline V gene (reference sequence). Here the CDR3 DNA reads TGTGCCAGCAGCCAAGGTCTAGCGGGGTTCGGGCAGTACTTC. It is translated as CASSQGLAGFGQYF.

This chain uses TRBV20-1 with TRBJ2-3, with 12 bases fitting TRBD2. The CDR3 covers 14 residues. V dropped 3 bases and J dropped 9; count of bases not matched to a gene: 7. Germline CDR1 is DFQATT and CDR2 is SNEGSKA (reference sequence). The CDR3 coding sequence is TGCAGTGCTAGGACTAGCGGGGGCCCGGAGACGCAGTATTTT. This encodes CSARTSGGPETQYF.

The chain combines TRBV19 with TRBJ2-3; a weak D match, TRBD1 (5 bases). The germline CDR1 and CDR2 sequences are LNHDA and SQIVND (reference sequence). The CDR3 consists of 17 residues. Trimming removed 5 bases from V and 0 bases from J, with 18 bases in between. CDR3 sequence: CASSGGIGHPSTDTQYF. As DNA, the CDR3 is TGTGCCAGTAGTGGCGGCATTGGACACCCTAGCACAGATACGCAGTATTTT.